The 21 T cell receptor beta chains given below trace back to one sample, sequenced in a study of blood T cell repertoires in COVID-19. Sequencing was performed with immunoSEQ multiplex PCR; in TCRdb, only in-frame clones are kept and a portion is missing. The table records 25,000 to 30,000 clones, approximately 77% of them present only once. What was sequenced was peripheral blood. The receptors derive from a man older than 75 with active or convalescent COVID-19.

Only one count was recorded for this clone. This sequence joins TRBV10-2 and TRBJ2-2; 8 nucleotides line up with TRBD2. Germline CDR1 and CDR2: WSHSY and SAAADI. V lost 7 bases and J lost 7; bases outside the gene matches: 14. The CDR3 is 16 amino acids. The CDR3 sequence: CASTVHPAGGFGELFF. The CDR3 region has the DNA TGCGCCAGCACTGTCCACCCGGCGGGAGGCTTCGGGGAGCTGTTTTTT.

CDR3: CASSPTGNGRTQYF. CDR3 DNA sequence: TGTGCCAGCTCACCGACGGGGAACGGGCGCACGCAGTATTTT. The chain employs TRBV18 and TRBJ2-3; D possibly corresponds to TRBD2 (5 bases). Germline CDR1 KGHSH, CDR2 LQKENI. The V gene lost 3 bases and the J gene lost 9 bases, with 16 bases spanning the gap. This CDR3 spans 14 amino acids.

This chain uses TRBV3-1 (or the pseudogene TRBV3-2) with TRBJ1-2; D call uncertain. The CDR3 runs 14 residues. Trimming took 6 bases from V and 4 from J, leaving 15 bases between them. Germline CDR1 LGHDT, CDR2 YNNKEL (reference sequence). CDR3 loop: CASSHSGRIYGYTF. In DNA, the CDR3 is TGTGCCAGCAGTCATAGCGGCCGGATCTATGGCTACACCTTC.

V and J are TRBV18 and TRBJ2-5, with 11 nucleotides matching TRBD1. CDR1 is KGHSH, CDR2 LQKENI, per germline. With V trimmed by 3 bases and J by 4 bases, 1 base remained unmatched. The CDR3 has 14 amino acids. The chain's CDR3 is CASSPGQGGETQYF. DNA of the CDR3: TGTGCCAGCTCACCGGGACAGGGGGGAGAGACCCAGTACTTC.

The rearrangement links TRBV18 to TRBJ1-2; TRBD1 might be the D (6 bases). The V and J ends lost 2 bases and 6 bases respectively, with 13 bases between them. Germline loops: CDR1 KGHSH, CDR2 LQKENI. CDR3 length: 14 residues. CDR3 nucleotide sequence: TGTGCCAGCTCACCAGGGGGCGGGTTGGATGGCTACACCTTC. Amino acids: CASSPGGGLDGYTF.

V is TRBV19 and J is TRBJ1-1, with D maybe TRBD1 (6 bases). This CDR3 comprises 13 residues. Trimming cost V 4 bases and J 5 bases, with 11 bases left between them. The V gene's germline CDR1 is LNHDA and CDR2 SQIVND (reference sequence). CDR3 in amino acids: CASSTTGPTEAFF. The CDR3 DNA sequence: TGTGCCAGTAGTACGACAGGTCCTACTGAAGCTTTCTTT.

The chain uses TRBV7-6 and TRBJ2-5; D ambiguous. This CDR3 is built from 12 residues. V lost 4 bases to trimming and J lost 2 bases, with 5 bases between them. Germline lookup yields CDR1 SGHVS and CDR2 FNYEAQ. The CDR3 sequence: CASSSRQETQYF. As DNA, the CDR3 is TGTGCCAGCAGCTCACGGCAAGAGACCCAGTACTTC.

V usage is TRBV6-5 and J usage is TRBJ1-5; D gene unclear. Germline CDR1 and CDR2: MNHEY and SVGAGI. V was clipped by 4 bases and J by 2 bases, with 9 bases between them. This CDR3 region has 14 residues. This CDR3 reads CASSFRHGNQPQHF. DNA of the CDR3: TGTGCCAGCAGTTTTAGACACGGCAATCAGCCCCAGCATTTT.

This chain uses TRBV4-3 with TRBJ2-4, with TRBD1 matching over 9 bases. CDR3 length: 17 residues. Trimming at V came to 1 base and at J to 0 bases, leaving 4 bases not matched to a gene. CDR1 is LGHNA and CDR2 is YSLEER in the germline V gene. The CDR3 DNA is TGCGCCAGCAGCCAAGGGGGGACAGGGCTAGCCAAAAACATTCAGTACTTC. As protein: CASSQGGTGLAKNIQYF.

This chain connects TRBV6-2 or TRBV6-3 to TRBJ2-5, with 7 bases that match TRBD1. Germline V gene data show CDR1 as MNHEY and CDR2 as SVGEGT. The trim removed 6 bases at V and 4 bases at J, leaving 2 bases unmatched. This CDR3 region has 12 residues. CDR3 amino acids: CASSNRGETQYF. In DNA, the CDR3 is TGTGCCAGCAGCAACAGGGGAGAGACCCAGTACTTC.

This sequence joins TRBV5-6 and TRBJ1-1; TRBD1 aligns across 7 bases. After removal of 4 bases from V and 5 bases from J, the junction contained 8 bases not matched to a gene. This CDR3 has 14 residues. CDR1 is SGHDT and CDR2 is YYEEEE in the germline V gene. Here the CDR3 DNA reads TGTGCCAGCAGCACACAGGGGAGTTCGACTGAAGCTTTCTTT. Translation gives CASSTQGSSTEAFF.

The CDR3 DNA reads as TGTGCCAGCAGTTACCTCCAGGGTTCAGGCACTGAAGCTTTCTTT. Its protein product is CASSYLQGSGTEAFF. The genes are TRBV6-5 and TRBJ1-1; TRBD1 is a possible D gene (5 bases). V lost 2 bases and J 4 bases, leaving 14 bases between the germline ends. This CDR3 spans 15 amino acids. CDR1 MNHEY and CDR2 SVGAGI come from the germline V gene.

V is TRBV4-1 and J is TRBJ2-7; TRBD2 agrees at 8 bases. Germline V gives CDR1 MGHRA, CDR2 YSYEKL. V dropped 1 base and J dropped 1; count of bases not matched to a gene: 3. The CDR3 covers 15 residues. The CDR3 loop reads CASSQGPSGSYEQYF. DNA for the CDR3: TGCGCCAGCAGCCAAGGCCCTAGCGGGTCCTACGAGCAGTACTTC.

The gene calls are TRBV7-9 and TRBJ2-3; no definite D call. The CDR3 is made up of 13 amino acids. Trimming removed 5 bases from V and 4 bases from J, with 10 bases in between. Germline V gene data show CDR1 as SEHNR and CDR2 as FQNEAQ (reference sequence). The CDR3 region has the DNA TGTGCCAGCAGCCCTCGCGGCCCAGATACGCAGTATTTT. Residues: CASSPRGPDTQYF. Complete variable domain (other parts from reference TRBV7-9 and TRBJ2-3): DTGVSQNPRHKITKRGQNVTFRCDPISEHNRLYWYRQTLGQGPEFLTYFQNEAQLEKSRLLSDRFSAERPKGSFSTLEIQRTEQGDSAMYLCASSPRGPDTQYFGPGTRLTVL.

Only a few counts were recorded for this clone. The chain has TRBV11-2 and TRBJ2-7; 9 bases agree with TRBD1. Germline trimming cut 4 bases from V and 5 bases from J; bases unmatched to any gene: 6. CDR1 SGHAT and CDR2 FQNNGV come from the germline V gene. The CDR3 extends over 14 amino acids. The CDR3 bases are TGTGCCAGCAGCTCGTACAGGGGGCAGAACGAGCAGTACTTC. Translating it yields CASSSYRGQNEQYF.

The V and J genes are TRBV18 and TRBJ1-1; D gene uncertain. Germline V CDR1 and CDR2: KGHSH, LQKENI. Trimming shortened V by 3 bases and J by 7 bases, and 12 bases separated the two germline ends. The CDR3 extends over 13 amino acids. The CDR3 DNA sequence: TGTGCCAGCTCACCGTCCCAGGCTGGTGAAGCTTTCTTT. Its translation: CASSPSQAGEAFF.

The CDR3 DNA follows: TGTGCCAGCAGCACGATAGCGGGTCTGAACAACGAGCAGTACTTC. It translates to CASSTIAGLNNEQYF. The V call is TRBV11-2, the J call TRBJ2-7; 7 bases align to TRBD2. J lost 5 bases, V lost 5 bases, and 12 bases had no gene match. Per the germline V gene, CDR1 is SGHAT and CDR2 is FQNNGV. The CDR3 consists of 15 residues.

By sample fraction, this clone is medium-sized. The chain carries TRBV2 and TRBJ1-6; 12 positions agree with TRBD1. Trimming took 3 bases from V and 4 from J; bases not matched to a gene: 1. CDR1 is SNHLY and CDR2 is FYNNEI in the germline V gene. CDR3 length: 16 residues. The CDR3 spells CASSEGQGAYNSPLHF. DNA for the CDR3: TGTGCCAGCAGTGAGGGACAGGGGGCTTATAATTCACCCCTCCACTTT.

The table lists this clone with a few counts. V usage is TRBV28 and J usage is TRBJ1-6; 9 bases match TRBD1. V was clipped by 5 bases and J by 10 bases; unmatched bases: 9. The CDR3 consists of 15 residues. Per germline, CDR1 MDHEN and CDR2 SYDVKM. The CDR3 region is CASSPWDRESSPLHF. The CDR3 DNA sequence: TGTGCCAGCAGTCCCTGGGACAGGGAGAGCTCACCCCTCCACTTT.

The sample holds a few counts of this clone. CDR3 residues: CASTPGTKFYEQYF. The CDR3 nucleotides are TGTGCCAGCACCCCCGGGACTAAGTTCTACGAGCAGTACTTC. The rearrangement uses TRBV11-2 and TRBJ2-7; 7 positions agree with TRBD2. The germline V gene has CDR1 SGHAT and CDR2 FQNNGV. CDR3 length: 14 amino acids. Trimming removed 7 bases from V and 3 bases from J; junction bases left unmatched: 9.

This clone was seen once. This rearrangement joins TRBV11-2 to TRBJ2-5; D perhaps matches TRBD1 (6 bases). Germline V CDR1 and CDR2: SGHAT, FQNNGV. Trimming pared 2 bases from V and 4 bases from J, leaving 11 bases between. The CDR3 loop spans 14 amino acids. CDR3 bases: TGTGCCAGCAGCTTAATGTCACAGGGAGAGACCCAGTACTTC. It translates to CASSLMSQGETQYF.